This T cell receptor beta chain stems from a study of control samples from healthy donors and cancer patients. The table came from immunoSEQ multiplex PCR; TCRdb's copy has only in-frame clones and leaves some out. The sample includes more than 150,000 clones, about 94% of them seen just once. This CDR3 is built from 15 residues. Trimming pared 5 bases from V and 7 bases from J, leaving 20 bases between. Per germline, CDR1 KGHSH and CDR2 LQKENI. The TCR comes from a middle-aged man in good health. Sample: blood. The rearrangement links TRBV18 to TRBJ2-5; a weak D match, TRBD1 (5 bases). CDR3 sequence: CASSAPSRTQGTQYF. CDR3 in DNA: TGTGCCAGCTCAGCGCCAAGTCGGACCCAGGGGACCCAGTACTTC.